This T cell receptor (beta chain) comes out of a study of regulatory T cells in long-lasting Graves disease. Study results and limitations: Few sampled subjects may have lowered accuracy. Persistent disease exhibited a predilection for TRBV28, TRBJ1-2 and TRBJ2-5.

Many counts were recorded for this clonotype. What it binds is not known. As for time point: persistent/refractory GD, antithyroid drugs over 5 years with positive TRAb. The TCR library used RNA extracted from PBMCs. The CDR3 has 14 residues. The V gene lost 3 bases and the J gene lost 1 base, with 10 bases spanning the gap. The germline gives CDR1 SGDLS, CDR2 YYNGEE. Researchers made TCR beta libraries by using iRepertoire HTBI primers and running Arm-PCR on CDR3 regions. Study processing details: Identification across samples found about 61 TRBV and approximately 15 TRBJ segments. TCRdb re-analysed the multiplex PCR reads in MiXCR, keeping a single row per CDR3 protein. TCRdb, not the authors, supplied the V and J calls. The table records about 470,000 distinct CDR3 sequences, around 20% of them present only once.

This material consisted of peripheral blood mononuclear cells (PBMCs), taken when the disease was refractory, from a patient treated with antithyroid drugs. The chain joins TRBV9 to TRBJ1-1; unclear D gene. The TCR sequence derives from a female donor with Graves disease. CDR3 in amino acids: CASSGFQENTEAFF. The CDR3 coding sequence is TGTGCCAGCAGCGGATTCCAAGAGAACACTGAAGCTTTCTTT.